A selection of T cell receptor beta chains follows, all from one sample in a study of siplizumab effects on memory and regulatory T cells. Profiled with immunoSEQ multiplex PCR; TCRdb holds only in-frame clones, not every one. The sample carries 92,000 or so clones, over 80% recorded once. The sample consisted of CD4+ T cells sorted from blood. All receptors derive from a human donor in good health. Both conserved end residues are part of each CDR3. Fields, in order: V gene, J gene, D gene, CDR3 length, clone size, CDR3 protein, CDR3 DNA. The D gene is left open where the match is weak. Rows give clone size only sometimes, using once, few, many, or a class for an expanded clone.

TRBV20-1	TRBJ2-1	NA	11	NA	CSAFSYSEQFF	TGCAGTGCTTTCAGTTATAGTGAGCAGTTCTTC
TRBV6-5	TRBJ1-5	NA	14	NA	CASSPDGTGQPQHF	TGTGCCAGCAGTCCCGACGGGACTGGTCAGCCCCAGCATTTT
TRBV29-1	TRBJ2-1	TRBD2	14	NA	CSVHAGGTYNEQFF	TGCAGCGTTCATGCGGGAGGAACCTACAATGAGCAGTTCTTC
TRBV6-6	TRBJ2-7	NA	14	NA	CASSSLGGHYEQYF	TGTGCCAGCAGTTCCCTCGGAGGGCACTACGAGCAGTACTTC
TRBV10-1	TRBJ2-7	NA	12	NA	CASTKDTYEQYF	TGCGCCAGCACTAAGGACACCTACGAGCAGTACTTC
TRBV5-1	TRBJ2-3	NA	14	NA	CASSLAGGTDTQYF	TGCGCCAGCAGCTTGGCAGGGGGCACAGATACGCAGTATTTT
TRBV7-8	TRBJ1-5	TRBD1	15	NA	CASSPRGQGNQPQHF	TGTGCCAGCAGCCCCAGGGGACAGGGGAATCAGCCCCAGCATTTT
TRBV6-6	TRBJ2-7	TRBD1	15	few	CASSYSIDRGNEQYF	TGTGCCAGCAGTTACTCGATCGACAGGGGGAACGAGCAGTACTTC
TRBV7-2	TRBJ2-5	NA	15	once	CASSPLARYGQTQYF	TGTGCCAGCAGCCCCTTGGCGCGGTACGGGCAGACCCAGTACTTC
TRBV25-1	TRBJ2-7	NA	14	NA	CASSGQAKGYEQYF	TGTGCCAGCAGTGGACAGGCCAAAGGCTACGAGCAGTACTTC
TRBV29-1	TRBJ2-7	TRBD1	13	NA	CSVGGQGVDEQYF	TGCAGCGTTGGTGGACAGGGGGTCGACGAGCAGTACTTC
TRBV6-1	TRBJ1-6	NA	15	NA	CASSGVGGRNSPLHF	TGTGCCAGCAGTGGGGTAGGGGGGAGAAATTCACCCCTCCACTTT
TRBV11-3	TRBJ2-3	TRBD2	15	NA	CASSWRGGSTDTQYF	TGTGCCAGCAGCTGGCGGGGGGGTAGCACAGATACGCAGTATTTT
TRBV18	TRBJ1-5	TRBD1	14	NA	CASSQGQGNQPQHF	TGTGCCAGCTCACAGGGACAGGGCAATCAGCCCCAGCATTTT
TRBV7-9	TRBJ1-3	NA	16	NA	CASSLGGAHSGNTIYF	TGTGCCAGCAGCTTAGGTGGGGCTCACTCTGGAAACACCATATATTTT
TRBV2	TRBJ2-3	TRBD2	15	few	CASGLAGISTDTQYF	TGTGCCAGCGGACTAGCGGGGATTAGCACAGATACGCAGTATTTT
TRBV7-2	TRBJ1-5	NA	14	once	CASSRGVSNQPQHF	TGTGCCAGCAGCCGAGGGGTAAGCAATCAGCCCCAGCATTTT
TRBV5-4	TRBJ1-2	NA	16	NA	CASSLQGVTANYGYTF	TGTGCCAGCAGCTTGCAGGGTGTAACGGCTAACTATGGCTACACCTTC
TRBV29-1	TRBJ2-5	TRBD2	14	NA	CSVVYSGSQETQYF	TGCAGCGTTGTTTATAGCGGGAGTCAGGAGACCCAGTACTTC
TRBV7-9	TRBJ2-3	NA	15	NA	CASSLRTSLTDTQYF	TGTGCCAGCAGCTTAAGGACATCCCTCACAGATACGCAGTATTTT
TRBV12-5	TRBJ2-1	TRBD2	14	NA	CASVKREREDEQFF	TGTGCTAGTGTGAAGCGGGAGAGGGAGGATGAGCAGTTCTTC
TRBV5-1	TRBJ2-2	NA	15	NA	CASRPQIGGGGELFF	TGCGCCAGCAGACCACAAATTGGAGGGGGCGGGGAGCTGTTTTTT
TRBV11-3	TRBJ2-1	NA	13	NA	CASSLGEHNEQFF	TGTGCCAGCAGCTTAGGAGAGCACAATGAGCAGTTCTTC
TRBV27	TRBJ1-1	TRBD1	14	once	CASSPRDRATEAFF	TGTGCCAGCAGTCCCCGGGACAGGGCCACTGAAGCTTTCTTT
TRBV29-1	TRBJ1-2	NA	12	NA	CSVEMGNYGYTF	TGCAGCGTTGAGATGGGGAACTATGGCTACACCTTC
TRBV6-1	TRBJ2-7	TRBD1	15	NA	CASRLDGTGMREQYF	TGTGCCAGTAGATTGGACGGGACAGGGATGAGGGAGCAGTACTTC
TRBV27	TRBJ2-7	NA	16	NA	CASSFSGGGGSYEQYF	TGTGCCAGCAGTTTCAGTGGCGGAGGGGGCTCCTACGAGCAGTACTTC
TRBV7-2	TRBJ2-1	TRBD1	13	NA	CASSGQGADEQFF	TGTGCCAGCAGCGGACAGGGGGCAGATGAGCAGTTCTTC
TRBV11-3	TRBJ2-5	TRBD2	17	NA	CASSTGTSGGLQETQYF	TGTGCCAGCAGCACCGGGACTAGCGGTGGTCTCCAAGAGACCCAGTACTTC
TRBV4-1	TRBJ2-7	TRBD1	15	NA	CASSLMRDRNYEQYF	TGCGCCAGCAGCCTTATGAGGGACAGAAACTACGAGCAGTACTTC
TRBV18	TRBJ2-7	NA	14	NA	CASSPPGTSYEQYF	TGTGCCAGCTCACCCCCAGGGACGTCCTACGAGCAGTACTTC
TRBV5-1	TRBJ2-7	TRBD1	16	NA	CASSLVRTGVGYEQYF	TGCGCCAGCAGCTTGGTTCGGACAGGGGTGGGGTACGAGCAGTACTTC
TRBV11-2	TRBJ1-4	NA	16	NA	CASSSPGQGIGEKLFF	TGTGCCAGCAGCTCTCCGGGACAAGGAATCGGGGAAAAACTGTTTTTT
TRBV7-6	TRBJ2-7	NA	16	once	CASSSKAGPRDYEQYF	TGTGCCAGCAGCTCTAAGGCGGGCCCCAGGGACTACGAGCAGTACTTC
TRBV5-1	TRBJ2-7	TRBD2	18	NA	CASSNPGTSAGTTGEQYF	TGCGCCAGCAGCAACCCCGGGACTAGCGCGGGCACTACGGGGGAGCAGTACTTC
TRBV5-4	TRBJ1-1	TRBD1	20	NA	CASSLQPGQGAVPGGTEAFF	TGTGCCAGCAGCTTGCAACCGGGACAGGGGGCGGTTCCCGGGGGGACTGAAGCTTTCTTT
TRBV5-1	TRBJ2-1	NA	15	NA	CASSLGGADYNEQFF	TGCGCCAGCAGCTTGGGTGGGGCTGACTACAATGAGCAGTTCTTC
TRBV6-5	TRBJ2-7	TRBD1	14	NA	CASSYSRTGNEQYF	TGTGCCAGCAGTTACTCCCGGACAGGGAACGAGCAGTACTTC